This T cell receptor (beta chain) stems from a study of cytomegalovirus exposure and HLA in healthy donors. Study-level points and caveats: There were several of the most significant clusters that appeared linked to common viral pathogens in a later analysis. It was only CMV serostatus that was available as immune exposure information. Later analysis found that TCR beta chains associated with HLA were more clonally expanded than other, equally common chains. Segments of the TCR beta V type were, in most cases, productive about 87% or about 30% of the time in an earlier analysis.

13 Jbeta primers and 60 Vbeta primers were used for the PCR. Here immunoSEQ multiplex PCR was the method, and the copy in TCRdb shows in-frame clones only, minus some. The sample yields 130,000 or so clones, about four fifths seen once. About this clone: Antigen specificity is unknown.

The CDR3 is 13 amino acids. The V end was cut by 3 bases, the J end by 12 bases, with 18 bases between. The germline V gene encodes CDR1 SGHRS and CDR2 YFSETQ. Sequencing used PBMCs. The J gene is TRBJ1-2, the V gene TRBV5-1; TRBD1 is a possible D gene (5 bases). The TCR sequence derives from a man aged 25-40 years in good health and CMV-seronegative. The chain's CDR3 is CASSSEGRGENTF. DNA of the CDR3: TGCGCCAGCAGCTCGGAGGGACGGGGAGAGAACACCTTC.